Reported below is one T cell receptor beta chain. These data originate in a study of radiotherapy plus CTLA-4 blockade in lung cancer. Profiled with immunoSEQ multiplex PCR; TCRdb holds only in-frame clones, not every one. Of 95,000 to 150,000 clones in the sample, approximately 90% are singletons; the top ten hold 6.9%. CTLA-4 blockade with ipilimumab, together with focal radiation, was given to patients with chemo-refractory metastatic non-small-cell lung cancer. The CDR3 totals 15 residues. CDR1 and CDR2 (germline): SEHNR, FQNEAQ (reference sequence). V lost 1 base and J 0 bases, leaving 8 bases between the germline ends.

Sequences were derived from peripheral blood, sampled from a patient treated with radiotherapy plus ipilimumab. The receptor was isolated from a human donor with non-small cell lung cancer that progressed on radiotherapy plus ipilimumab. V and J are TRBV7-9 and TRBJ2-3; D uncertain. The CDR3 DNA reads TGTGCCAGCAGCTTAGGGTCCCCTAGCACAGATACGCAGTATTTT. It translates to CASSLGSPSTDTQYF.